This T cell receptor beta chain was identified in a study of identical twins. One entry per CDR3 protein, called by TCRdb with MiXCR from the 5' RACE reads. In the table there are a few hundred thousand distinct CDR3 sequences, less than 25% of which are singletons. On this clonotype: The antigen is not known.

Study-level results: Fewer insertions were carried by abundant cord blood beta clonotypes, but none was seen in memory repertoires.

Trimming left V 0 bases short and J 7 bases short, with 12 bases between. The CDR3 consists of 14 residues. The germline V gene encodes CDR1 LGHDT and CDR2 YNNKEL (reference sequence). These data were also reused for a study on T cells expressing NK-cell markers.

This chain joins TRBV3-1 and TRBJ1-2; D gene ambiguous. Input material: CD4+ T cells sorted from blood. This receptor was identified in a woman between 18 and 29 years old in good health. The CDR3 coding sequence is TGTGCCAGCAGCCAAGATCGGGTCGGCGCTGGCTACACCTTC. It translates to CASSQDRVGAGYTF.